Listed here is a single T cell receptor beta chain. Its antigen is not identified. This record belongs to a study of OX40 agonist ivuxolimab in advanced cancers. Study-wide results and limits: CD4+ T cells averaged fewer expanded clones than CD8+ T cells. Normalized T-cell clonal expansion was also low in a subset of nonresponders.

Clones were read by immunoSEQ multiplex PCR, and TCRdb kept only the in-frame ones, dropping some. Among around 43,000 clones listed, approximately 86% were seen once. V gave up 5 bases and J gave up 2 bases; unmatched junction bases: 6. CDR1 is MNHNS and CDR2 is SASEGT in the germline V gene. The CDR3 consists of 15 residues. J is TRBJ2-7 and V is TRBV6-1, with TRBD1 identical over 10 bases. The sample consisted of CD4+ or CD8+ T cells sorted from blood, taken in a trial of the OX40 agonist ivuxolimab. This receptor was taken from an adult with an advanced solid tumor such as melanoma, head and neck, liver or kidney cancer. The CDR3 DNA reads TGTGCCAGCAGTCCCGCGGGGACAGGGGCCTACGAGCAGTACTTC. Translation gives CASSPAGTGAYEQYF.